The 20 T cell receptor beta chains given below trace back to one sample, sequenced in a study of T cells in Graves' hyperthyroidism and ophthalmopathy. TCR beta CDR3 regions were amplified from RNA. The HTBI set primed first-round TCR CDR3 RT-PCR. TCRdb redid the calling of the multiplex PCR reads with MiXCR, one entry per CDR3 protein. The sample carries around 500,000 distinct CDR3 sequences, over 13% recorded once. Sequencing was carried out using blood. The origin of the receptors is a woman between 18 and 30 years old with Graves' hyperthyroidism.

This clonotype was counted many times. The chain has TRBV6-1 and TRBJ1-1, with D maybe TRBD1 (5 bases). This CDR3 contains 11 residues. Trimming took 4 bases from V and 9 from J, leaving 9 bases between them. CDR1 is MNHNS, CDR2 SASEGT, per germline. As DNA, the CDR3 is TGTGCCAGCAGTGGGACAACCAAAGCTTTCTTT. As protein: CASSGTTKAFF.

This clonotype was counted at least ten times. The V and J genes are TRBV7-8 and TRBJ2-1; 9 nucleotides line up with TRBD1. This CDR3 is 15 amino acids long. After removal of 5 bases from V and 7 bases from J, the junction contained 9 bases not matched to a gene. Germline CDR1 SGHVS, CDR2 FQNEAQ. DNA of the CDR3: TGTGCCAGCAGCCCGCGGGGACAGGGTGGAAATGAGCAGTTCTTC. Translation gives CASSPRGQGGNEQFF.

This clonotype has ten or more counts. CDR3 nucleotide sequence: TGTGCTAGTGGTCCGACAGGGGGGGACCAGCCCCAGCATTTT. Amino acid sequence: CASGPTGGDQPQHF. The genes are TRBV12-5 and TRBJ1-5; 9 nucleotides line up with TRBD1. Unmatched junction bases numbered 6, after V lost 5 bases and J lost 7 bases. This CDR3 contains 14 residues. Germline V gene lookup returns CDR1 LGHNT and CDR2 FRNRAP. Full variable domain (rest looked up from reference TRBV12-5 and TRBJ1-5): DARVTQTPRHKVTEMGQEVTMRCQPILGHNTVFWYRQTMMQGLELLAYFRNRAPLDDSGMPKDRFSAEMPDATLATLKIQPSEPRDSAVYFCASGPTGGDQPQHFGDGTRLSIL.

This clonotype was seen at least ten times. The chain combines TRBV3-1 with TRBJ2-5, with 13 bases that match TRBD2. Germline CDR1 is LGHDT and CDR2 is YNNKEL (reference sequence). J gave up 2 bases and V 2 bases, and 8 bases lay outside the gene matches. The CDR3 runs to 18 residues. CDR3 DNA sequence: TGTGCCAGCAGCCAAACCCCGGGACTAGCGGGACGTCAAGAGACCCAGTACTTC. Its protein product is CASSQTPGLAGRQETQYF.

This clonotype was observed at least ten times. The chain employs TRBV6-5 and TRBJ1-2; TRBD1 matches 12 bases. V was clipped by 3 bases and J by 6 bases; unmatched bases: 5. CDR3 length: 15 residues. Germline CDR1 MNHEY, CDR2 SVGAGI. The CDR3 DNA sequence: TGTGCCAGCAGTTATGGGACAGGGGGCGAGAATGGCTACACCTTC. Protein product: CASSYGTGGENGYTF.

This clonotype appeared many times. The chain joins TRBV5-6 to TRBJ2-7; D possibly uses TRBD1 or TRBD2 (5 bases each). Trimming stripped 4 bases from V and 2 bases from J, with 25 bases between. This CDR3 contains 18 residues. In germline, CDR1 is SGHDT, CDR2 YYEEEE. In DNA form, the CDR3 reads TGTGCCAGCAGCCCGGGAACTCTAGGACAACAAATTACCTACGAGCAGTACTTC. This gives the protein CASSPGTLGQQITYEQYF.

A word on this clonotype: One base away lies a much larger clone, so this may be a sequencing read error. Here the CDR3 DNA reads TGTGCCAGCGGCTTAGATAGCGGGAATCAGCCCCAGCATTTT. Translated, it gives CASGLDSGNQPQHF. The V gene is TRBV7-9, the J gene TRBJ1-5; no firm D call. From germline, CDR1 is SEHNR and CDR2 FQNEAQ (reference sequence). The CDR3 contains 14 residues. Supplemented by reference TRBV7-9 and TRBJ1-5, the full variable domain reads DTGVSQNPRHKITKRGQNVTFRCDPISEHNRLYWYRQTLGQGPEFLTYFQNEAQLEKSRLLSDRFSAERPKGSFSTLEIQRTEQGDSAMYLCASGLDSGNQPQHFGDGTRLSIL.

This clonotype was found a few times. The J gene is TRBJ2-5, the V gene TRBV6-1; a weak D match, TRBD1 (6 bases). V lost 6 bases and J 5 bases, leaving 16 bases between the germline ends. This CDR3 comprises 14 residues. Per germline, CDR1 MNHNS and CDR2 SASEGT. The CDR3 sequence: CASRLGQRWETQYF. In DNA, the CDR3 is TGTGCCAGCAGGTTAGGACAGAGGTGGGAGACCCAGTACTTC.

This chain uses TRBV19 with TRBJ1-3, with 8 bases fitting TRBD1. The CDR3 has 14 amino acids. V lost 6 bases and J lost 4; bases outside the gene matches: 5. Germline V gives CDR1 LNHDA, CDR2 SQIVND (reference sequence). CDR3: CASRDREDGNTIYF. In nucleotides, the CDR3 is TGTGCCAGTAGGGACAGGGAAGACGGAAACACCATATATTTT.

This clonotype was counted many times. The J gene is TRBJ1-5, the V gene TRBV12-3 or TRBV12-4; D call uncertain. Trimming removed 7 bases at V and 0 bases at J, with 10 bases between. This CDR3 has 14 residues. Here the CDR3 DNA reads TGTGCCAGCACGAACGGTAATAGCAATCAGCCCCAGCATTTT. Protein product: CASTNGNSNQPQHF.

This clonotype was seen repeatedly, ten times or more. The rearrangement links TRBV6-1 to TRBJ2-1, with D uncertain. The CDR3 runs to 15 residues. From germline, CDR1 is MNHNS and CDR2 SASEGT. With 2 bases removed from V and 4 bases from J, the gap between germline ends came to 12 bases. CDR3 nucleotide sequence: TGTGCCAGCAGTGAAAGTTGGGCTACTTACAATGAGCAGTTCTTC. Protein product: CASSESWATYNEQFF.

This clonotype was seen repeatedly, ten times or more. The chain links TRBV12-3 or TRBV12-4 to TRBJ2-5; 7 bases fit TRBD2. CDR3 length equals 15 residues. V gave up 2 bases and J gave up 5 bases; unmatched junction bases: 8. CDR3 nucleotides: TGTGCCAGCAGTTTATACGGGGGAGGGCCGGAGACCCAGTACTTC. The encoded protein is CASSLYGGGPETQYF.

This clonotype is a singleton in its sample. Sequence at one end of the junction differs from germline and may be a read error. J is TRBJ1-1 and V is TRBV5-8; D is ambiguous. In germline, CDR1 is SGHTS, CDR2 YDEGEE. This CDR3 spans 13 amino acids. The CDR3 loop is CVSSLDGPTEAFF. The CDR3 region has the DNA TGTGTCAGCAGCTTGGACGGGCCCACTGAAGCTTTCTTT.

Details on this clonotype: A junction boundary mismatches the germline segment, possibly from a read error. The J gene is TRBJ2-6, the V gene TRBV9; no firm D call. Germline V CDR1 and CDR2: SGDLS, YYNGEE. The CDR3 covers 14 residues. CDR3 amino acids: CASSVLSGTNVLTF. CDR3 sequence (DNA): TGTGCCAGCAGCGTTCTCTCTGGGACCAACGTCCTGACTTTC. The whole variable domain, filled in from reference TRBV9 and TRBJ2-6, reads DSGVTQTPKHLITATGQRVTLRCSPRSGDLSVYWYQQSLDQGLQFLIQYYNGEERAKGNILERFSAQQFPDLHSELNLSSLELGDSALYFCASSVLSGTNVLTFGAGSRLTVL.

This clonotype was detected ten times or more. V usage is TRBV7-2 and J usage is TRBJ1-5; no clear D. CDR1 SGHTA and CDR2 FQGNSA come from the germline V gene. Trimming left V 3 bases short and J 3 bases short, with 6 bases between. This CDR3 has 13 residues. The CDR3 bases are TGTGCCAGCAGCTTCAGATACAATCAGCCCCAGCATTTT. It codes for CASSFRYNQPQHF.

This clonotype was seen repeatedly, ten times or more. The chain has TRBV18 and TRBJ2-2; TRBD2 agrees at 8 bases. The germline V gene encodes CDR1 KGHSH and CDR2 LQKENI. V gave up 4 bases and J gave up 0 bases; unmatched junction bases: 4. The CDR3 is made up of 16 amino acids. The CDR3 region is CASSLAGPTNTGELFF. The CDR3 DNA is TGTGCCAGCTCACTAGCGGGACCAACGAACACCGGGGAGCTGTTTTTT.

This clonotype was picked up a small number of times. This chain uses TRBV5-1 with TRBJ1-4, with 9 nucleotides matching TRBD1. Losses at the gene ends were 5 bases for V and 8 bases for J; bases not matched to a gene: 10. There are 15 residues in the CDR3. Germline CDR1 is SGHRS and CDR2 is YFSETQ. This CDR3 reads CASSVMGQGGEKLFF. CDR3 sequence (DNA): TGCGCCAGCAGTGTGATGGGACAGGGAGGCGAAAAACTGTTTTTT.

The rearrangement joins TRBV12-5 to TRBJ2-1; 7 nucleotides align to TRBD2. The J call may be mistaken, given a closer DNA end match to TRBJ2-7. Germline CDR1 is LGHNT and CDR2 is FRNRAP. The CDR3 is 15 amino acids. This CDR3 reads CASGPRLAANNEQYV. CDR3 in DNA: TGTGCTAGTGGTCCCAGGCTAGCGGCAAACAATGAGCAGTACGTC.

This clonotype was observed many times. The gene calls are TRBV11-2 and TRBJ2-5, with D tentatively TRBD2 (5 bases). The germline gives CDR1 SGHAT, CDR2 FQNNGV. V was cut by 2 bases and J by 2 bases, with 15 bases left in between. This CDR3 region has 16 residues. The CDR3 nucleotides are TGTGCCAGCAGCTTAATGGGCGGGCCCGGTCAAGAGACCCAGTACTTC. Encoded protein: CASSLMGGPGQETQYF. Using reference TRBV11-2 and TRBJ2-5 for the parts outside the CDR3, the full variable domain is EAGVAQSPRYKIIEKRQSVAFWCNPISGHATLYWYQQILGQGPKLLIQFQNNGVVDDSQLPKDRFSAERLKGVDSTLKIQPAKLEDSAVYLCASSLMGGPGQETQYFGPGTRLLVL.

As regards this clonotype: Possible read error: a much larger clone is one base away. CDR3 amino acids: CSVDWNTEAFF. The CDR3 DNA sequence: TGCAGCGTTGATTGGAACACTGAAGCTTTCTTT. The V gene is TRBV29-1, the J gene TRBJ1-1; D gene ambiguous. Between the trimmed V and J ends, which lost 3 bases and 1 base, there was a span of 3 bases. The CDR3 extends over 11 amino acids. Germline V gene sequence: CDR1 SQVTM, CDR2 ANQGSEA.